These 28 T cell receptor beta chains were all obtained from the same sample, sequenced in a study of T cell repertoires in cytomegalovirus infection (dated by TCRdb to between 2018 and 2020). Instrument on record: Illumina HiSeq 1500. TCRdb reran the public reads through fastp at Q25 and MiXCR, keeping productive beta chains. Merged by CDR3 protein, the rows form single entries marked with the most common genes and DNA. Across this sample there are a few hundred thousand distinct CDR3 sequences, with over 15% seen only once. Jointly, the top ten make up around half of the sample. Sample: CD8+ T cells from PBMCs. These receptor sequences come from a human donor in good health (CMV status not recorded). Some clones in this sample may be carry-over from other donors' samples.

The DNA of the CDR3 is TGTGCCAGCAAACTCCCAGGGGGATCGAGCTCCTACAATGAGCAGTTCTTC. This encodes CASKLPGGSSSYNEQFF. The rearrangement joins TRBV11-1 to TRBJ2-1, with 7 bases that match TRBD1. The germline gives CDR1 SGHAT, CDR2 FQDESV (reference sequence). The ends lost 7 bases at V and 0 bases at J; junction bases unmatched: 12. This CDR3 has 17 amino acids.

This clonotype appeared many times. The chain has TRBV7-8 and TRBJ2-3; D perhaps matches TRBD1 (5 bases). CDR1 and CDR2 from the germline V gene are SGHVS and FQNEAQ. With 5 bases removed from V and 2 bases from J, the gap between germline ends came to 14 bases. The CDR3 covers 15 residues. DNA for the CDR3: TGTGCCAGCAGCAGGATCCCGGACACCACAGATACGCAGTATTTT. Translating it yields CASSRIPDTTDTQYF.

In its sample, this clonotype was seen a few times. This chain links TRBV13 with TRBJ2-7; maybe TRBD1 (6 bases). The germline gives CDR1 PRHDT, CDR2 FYEKMQ (reference sequence). V was trimmed by 8 bases and J by 2 bases, leaving 19 bases between them. The CDR3 has 15 amino acids. The CDR3: CASSPGTPETYEQYF. CDR3 nucleotides: TGTGCCAGCTCTCCCGGGACACCGGAAACCTACGAGCAGTACTTC.

The chain has TRBV7-9 and TRBJ1-5; the D gene is possibly TRBD1 (5 bases). Germline loops: CDR1 SEHNR, CDR2 FQNEAQ (reference sequence). The CDR3 is 13 residues long. Trimming shortened V by 5 bases and J by 9 bases, and 14 bases separated the two germline ends. The CDR3 DNA reads TGTGCCAGCAGCCCACTGTTTGGGGGGCCCCAGCATTTT. Translating it yields CASSPLFGGPQHF.

This clonotype was seen ten or more times. Its ends do not fully match the called genes, so a read error is possible. V is TRBV7-7 and J is TRBJ2-3, with D perhaps TRBD2 (7 bases). Germline V gene data show CDR1 as SSHAT and CDR2 as FNYEAQ (reference sequence). CDR3 length: 15 amino acids. The CDR3 coding sequence is TGTGCTAGCAGCTCTAGCGCGGGGGCCCATTATACGCAGTATTTT. Encoded protein: CASSSSAGAHYTQYF.

The rearrangement uses TRBV29-1 and TRBJ2-5; 8 bases map to TRBD1. The CDR3 is 13 amino acids. Germline CDR1 and CDR2: SQVTM and ANQGSEA. V lost 6 bases, J lost 5 bases, and 8 bases stayed unmatched. In DNA, the CDR3 is TGCAGCGTGGATCCGGACAGGGCGGAGACCCAGTACTTC. Protein: CSVDPDRAETQYF.

This clonotype has ten or more counts. This chain uses TRBV7-2 with TRBJ2-7; 7 nucleotides match TRBD1. Trimming removed 5 bases from V and 2 bases from J; junction bases left unmatched: 6. Germline V gene sequence: CDR1 SGHTA, CDR2 FQGNSA. This CDR3 has 14 amino acids. As DNA, the CDR3 is TGTGCCAGCAGCAGCCGGGACAGCACCTACGAGCAGTACTTC. Residues: CASSSRDSTYEQYF.

This clonotype showed up just a few times. V is TRBV2 and J is TRBJ2-1; perhaps TRBD1 as D (6 bases). The V end was cut by 3 bases, the J end by 0 bases, with 9 bases between. The CDR3 loop spans 15 amino acids. Per germline, CDR1 SNHLY and CDR2 FYNNEI. The CDR3 DNA sequence: TGTGCCAGCAGTGAGGACAGTAGCTCCTACAATGAGCAGTTCTTC. Amino acid sequence: CASSEDSSSYNEQFF.

V and J are TRBV6-2 or TRBV6-3 and TRBJ1-1; perhaps TRBD1 as D (5 bases). The CDR3 is 16 amino acids. Between the trimmed V and J ends, which lost 7 bases and 5 bases, there was a span of 23 bases. Looked up from germline, CDR1 is MNHEY and CDR2 is SVGEGT. The CDR3 nucleotides are TGTGCCAGCACGAACAGTCCGGGACCCTTGGGGACTGAAGCTTTCTTT. This sequence encodes CASTNSPGPLGTEAFF.

The chain combines TRBV20-1 with TRBJ2-1, with D tentatively TRBD1 (6 bases). CDR1 and CDR2 from the germline V gene are DFQATT and SNEGSKA (reference sequence). The CDR3 is 16 residues long. V was trimmed by 0 bases and J by 3 bases, leaving 15 bases between them. CDR3 region: CSARDPGTKIYNEQFF. In DNA, the CDR3 is TGCAGTGCTAGAGACCCCGGGACAAAGATCTACAATGAGCAGTTCTTC.

The chain uses TRBV12-3 or TRBV12-4 and TRBJ1-1; no clear D. Trimming took off 5 bases at V and 10 bases at J, with 14 bases between the two ends. The CDR3 covers 12 residues. CDR3 sequence (DNA): TGTGCCAGCAGTGCGGACCACCTCGGAGCTTTCTTT. Amino acids: CASSADHLGAFF.

The chain couples TRBV14 to TRBJ1-6; D is unclear. Germline lookup yields CDR1 SGHDN and CDR2 FVKESK. Trimming took 2 bases from V and 4 from J, leaving 9 bases between them. This CDR3 spans 15 amino acids. DNA for the CDR3: TGTGCCAGCAGCCAATCGTCCCTTTATAATTCACCCCTCCACTTT. This sequence encodes CASSQSSLYNSPLHF.

This clonotype was seen only a few times. The rearrangement links TRBV10-3 to TRBJ2-1, with 7 bases aligning to TRBD1. The CDR3 is 15 residues long. Trimming at V came to 3 bases and at J to 5 bases, leaving 7 bases not matched to a gene. Germline-derived CDR1 and CDR2 are ENHRY and SYGVKD. The CDR3 DNA follows: TGTGCCATCAGTGATCCAGGGGGATATAACAATGAGCAGTTCTTC. It specifies CAISDPGGYNNEQFF.

This clonotype was seen repeatedly, ten times or more. V and J are TRBV7-9 and TRBJ2-5, with a possible D match to TRBD1 (6 bases). V lost 5 bases, J lost 0 bases, and 13 bases lay in between. The CDR3 is 15 amino acids. Germline V gene data show CDR1 as SEHNR and CDR2 as FQNEAQ (reference sequence). The CDR3 DNA reads as TGTGCCAGCAGCCCGCGACAGGAATACCAAGAGACCCAGTACTTC. Translated, it gives CASSPRQEYQETQYF. Using reference TRBV7-9 and TRBJ2-5 for the parts outside the CDR3, the full variable domain is DTGVSQNPRHKITKRGQNVTFRCDPISEHNRLYWYRQTLGQGPEFLTYFQNEAQLEKSRLLSDRFSAERPKGSFSTLEIQRTEQGDSAMYLCASSPRQEYQETQYFGPGTRLLVL.

Many counts were recorded for this clonotype. The V and J genes are TRBV7-8 and TRBJ1-1; no clear D. CDR1 SGHVS and CDR2 FQNEAQ come from the germline V gene. V shed 5 bases and J shed 4 bases, with 14 bases lying between them. The length of the CDR3 is 14 residues. As DNA, the CDR3 is TGTGCCAGCAGCGTCAGCCTCCCGGCCACTGAAGCTTTCTTT. Its protein is CASSVSLPATEAFF.

The sample holds one count of this clonotype. The chain joins TRBV5-1 to TRBJ2-1, with D tentatively TRBD1 (6 bases). In germline, CDR1 is SGHRS, CDR2 YFSETQ. The V gene lost 4 bases and the J gene lost 5 bases, with 10 bases spanning the gap. CDR3 size: 13 residues. Written as DNA, the CDR3 is TGCGCCAGCAGCATTTGGACAGACAATGAGCAGTTCTTC. It encodes CASSIWTDNEQFF.

This clonotype was counted only a few times. The chain combines TRBV20-1 with TRBJ2-4, with D unclear. Trimming removed 0 bases from V and 3 bases from J, with 6 bases in between. There are 13 residues in the CDR3. Germline V gene data show CDR1 as DFQATT and CDR2 as SNEGSKA (reference sequence). As DNA, the CDR3 is TGCAGTGCTAGAGATTGGGACAAAAACATTCAGTACTTC. Translation gives CSARDWDKNIQYF.

The chain combines TRBV28 with TRBJ2-7, with a weak D call TRBD2 (5 bases). Germline loops: CDR1 MDHEN, CDR2 SYDVKM. V lost 5 bases, J lost 2 bases, and 13 bases lay in between. This CDR3 spans 14 amino acids. In nucleotides, the CDR3 is TGTGCCAGCAGTCCGGGGTCTCTTGCCTACGAGCAGTACTTC. Amino acid sequence: CASSPGSLAYEQYF.

Ten or more counts support this clonotype. The J gene is TRBJ2-1, the V gene TRBV28; TRBD2 agrees at 10 bases. The germline CDR1 and CDR2 sequences are MDHEN and SYDVKM. The CDR3 has 11 residues. Trimming took 5 bases from V and 15 from J; bases not matched to a gene: 4. This chain's CDR3 is CASSLSGGLFF. CDR3 DNA sequence: TGTGCCAGCAGTCTTAGCGGGGGGTTGTTCTTC.

The rearrangement joins TRBV27 to TRBJ2-2, with D unresolved. In germline, CDR1 is MNHEY, CDR2 SMNVEV (reference sequence). V lost 0 bases and J 0 bases, leaving 14 bases between the germline ends. The length of the CDR3 is 18 residues. CDR3 residues: CASSLSRFSYTNTGELFF. CDR3 nucleotides: TGTGCCAGCAGTTTATCCCGTTTTAGCTATACGAACACCGGGGAGCTGTTTTTT.

This clonotype was counted a few times. V gene TRBV5-4 combines with J gene TRBJ2-1, with D uncertain. The CDR3 consists of 17 residues. The ends were cut back, 4 bases at V and 0 bases at J, with 17 bases in the middle. Germline V CDR1 and CDR2: SGHNT, YYREEE (reference sequence). The CDR3 protein is CASSRALPFGSYNEQFF. CDR3 coding DNA: TGTGCCAGCAGCCGCGCCCTCCCGTTCGGCTCCTACAATGAGCAGTTCTTC.

This clonotype has just a few counts. This rearrangement joins TRBV29-1 to TRBJ2-2; D is unclear. The CDR3 is 13 residues long. The germline V and J ends were trimmed by 7 bases and 3 bases, with 12 bases remaining between them. CDR1 and CDR2 (germline): SQVTM, ANQGSEA. The CDR3 bases are TGCAGCGCCGGCCCTGGTGACACCGGGGAGCTGTTTTTT. It yields the protein CSAGPGDTGELFF.

The table lists this clonotype with many counts. The J gene is TRBJ1-1, the V gene TRBV7-9; D may be TRBD1 (5 bases). Per the germline V gene, CDR1 is SEHNR and CDR2 is FQNEAQ (reference sequence). The CDR3 spans 11 residues. Trimming pared 8 bases from V and 5 bases from J, leaving 9 bases between. CDR3 DNA: TGTGCCAGCCTTGGGGGAACTGAAGCTTTCTTT. This codes for CASLGGTEAFF.

V and J are TRBV2 and TRBJ1-2; D not certain. V shed 7 bases and J shed 0 bases, with 12 bases lying between them. The CDR3 contains 14 residues. The germline V gene has CDR1 SNHLY and CDR2 FYNNEI. This chain's CDR3 is CASTGKGANYGYTF. CDR3 DNA sequence: TGTGCCAGCACTGGGAAAGGAGCTAACTATGGCTACACCTTC.

The count of this clonotype is one. This sequence joins TRBV28 and TRBJ2-3; D may be TRBD2 (5 bases). V lost 6 bases to trimming and J lost 5 bases, with 9 bases between them. CDR1 is MDHEN and CDR2 is SYDVKM in the germline V gene. This CDR3 has 12 residues. In DNA, the CDR3 is TGTGCCAGCAGCGGGGATAGAGATACGCAGTATTTT. The encoded protein is CASSGDRDTQYF.

This chain connects TRBV2 to TRBJ2-5; 8 nucleotides line up with TRBD1. Losses at the gene ends were 5 bases for V and 1 base for J; bases not matched to a gene: 9. The length of the CDR3 is 16 residues. Germline V lookup: CDR1 SNHLY, CDR2 FYNNEI. The CDR3 loop is CASSLRDRTVQETQYF. Here the CDR3 DNA reads TGTGCCAGCAGTCTCCGGGACAGGACCGTCCAAGAGACCCAGTACTTC. Variable domain in full (rest from reference TRBV2 and TRBJ2-5): EPEVTQTPSHQVTQMGQEVILRCVPISNHLYFYWYRQILGQKVEFLVSFYNNEISEKSEIFDDQFSVERPDGSNFTLKIRSTKLEDSAMYFCASSLRDRTVQETQYFGPGTRLLVL.

The chain is built from TRBV20-1 and TRBJ1-2; D not certain. The CDR3 spans 15 residues. V gave up 6 bases and J gave up 4 bases, with 21 bases separating them. The germline V gene encodes CDR1 DFQATT and CDR2 SNEGSKA (reference sequence). The CDR3 region has the DNA TGCAGTGCCCTCCGCGAGGGTGGCCCTGTCTATGGCTACACCTTC. Translated, it gives CSALREGGPVYGYTF.

This sequence joins TRBV5-4 and TRBJ2-7; D is perhaps TRBD1 (7 bases). Germline CDR1 and CDR2: SGHNT and YYREEE (reference sequence). The ends were cut back, 4 bases at V and 0 bases at J, with 14 bases in the middle. The CDR3 totals 15 residues. The CDR3 region is CASSGGTVSSYEQYF. The CDR3 DNA is TGTGCCAGCAGCGGAGGGACAGTGAGCTCCTACGAGCAGTACTTC.